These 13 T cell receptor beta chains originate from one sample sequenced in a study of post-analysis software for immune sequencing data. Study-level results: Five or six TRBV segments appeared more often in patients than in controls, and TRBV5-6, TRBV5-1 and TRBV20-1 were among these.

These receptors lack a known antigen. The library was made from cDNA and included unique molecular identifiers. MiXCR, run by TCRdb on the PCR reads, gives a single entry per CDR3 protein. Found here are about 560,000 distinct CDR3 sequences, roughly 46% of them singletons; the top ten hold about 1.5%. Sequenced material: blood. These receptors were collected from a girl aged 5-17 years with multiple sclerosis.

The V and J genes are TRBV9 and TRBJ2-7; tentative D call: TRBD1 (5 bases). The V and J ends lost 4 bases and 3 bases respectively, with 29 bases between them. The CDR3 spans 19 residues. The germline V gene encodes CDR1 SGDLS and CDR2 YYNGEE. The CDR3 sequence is CASSPHPLRGTGRIYEQYF. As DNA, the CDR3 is TGTGCCAGCAGCCCCCACCCCCTTAGGGGAACAGGTCGGATCTACGAGCAGTACTTC.

As DNA, the CDR3 is TGTGCCAGCAGCTTTGCCGGGACTAGAGCCTACGAGCAGTACTTC. Protein: CASSFAGTRAYEQYF. The chain recombines TRBV12-3 or TRBV12-4 with TRBJ2-7; 8 nucleotides match TRBD2. The CDR3 contains 15 residues. V lost 6 bases, J lost 2 bases, and 9 bases stayed unmatched.

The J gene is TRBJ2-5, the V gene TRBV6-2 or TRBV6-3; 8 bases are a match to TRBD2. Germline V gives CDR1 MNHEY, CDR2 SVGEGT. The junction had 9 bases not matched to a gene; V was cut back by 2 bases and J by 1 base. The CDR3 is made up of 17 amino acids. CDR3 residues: CASSYPPSAGGQETQYF. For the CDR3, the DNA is TGTGCCAGCAGTTACCCTCCCTCCGCGGGGGGCCAAGAGACCCAGTACTTC.

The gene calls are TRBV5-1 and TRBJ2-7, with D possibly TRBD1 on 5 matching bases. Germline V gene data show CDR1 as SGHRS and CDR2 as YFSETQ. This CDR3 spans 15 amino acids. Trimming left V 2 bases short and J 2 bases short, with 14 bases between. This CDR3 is CASSLQAGLTYEQYF. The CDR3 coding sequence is TGCGCCAGCAGCTTACAGGCAGGCTTAACCTACGAGCAGTACTTC.

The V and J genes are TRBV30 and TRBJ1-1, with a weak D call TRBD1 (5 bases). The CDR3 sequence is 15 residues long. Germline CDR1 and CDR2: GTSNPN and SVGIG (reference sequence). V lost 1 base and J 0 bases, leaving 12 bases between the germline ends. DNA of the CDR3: TGTGCCTGGAGTGCCCGAGGGGCCATGAACACTGAAGCTTTCTTT. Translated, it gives CAWSARGAMNTEAFF.

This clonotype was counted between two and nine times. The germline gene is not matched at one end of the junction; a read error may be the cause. CDR3 in DNA: TGTGCCAGCGGTTACTCGGGCGTGGGGGAAAGTCAGCCCCAGCATTTT. The encoded protein is CASGYSGVGESQPQHF. V is TRBV6-2 or TRBV6-3 and J is TRBJ1-5; a weak D match, TRBD1 (5 bases). The V gene's germline CDR1 is MNHEY and CDR2 SVGEGT. This CDR3 has 16 amino acids.

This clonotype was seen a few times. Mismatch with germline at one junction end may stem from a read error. The CDR3 here is CVSSLKGWRWDYEQYF. The CDR3 nucleotides are TGTGTCAGCAGTTTGAAGGGATGGCGGTGGGACTACGAGCAGTACTTC. The chain couples TRBV12-3 or TRBV12-4 to TRBJ2-7; unclear D gene. The CDR3 spans 16 residues.

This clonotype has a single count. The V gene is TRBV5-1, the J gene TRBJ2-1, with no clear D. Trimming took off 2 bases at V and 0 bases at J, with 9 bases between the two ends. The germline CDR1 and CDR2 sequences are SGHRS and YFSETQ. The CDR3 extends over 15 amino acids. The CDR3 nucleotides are TGCGCCAGCAGCTTCGCAGGAACCTCCTACAATGAGCAGTTCTTC. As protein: CASSFAGTSYNEQFF.

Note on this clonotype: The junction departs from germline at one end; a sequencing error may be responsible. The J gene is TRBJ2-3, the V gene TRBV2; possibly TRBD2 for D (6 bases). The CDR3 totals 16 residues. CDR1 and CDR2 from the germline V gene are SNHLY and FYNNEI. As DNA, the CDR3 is TGTGCCAGTAGTGAAGCCCCGGGTAGCGGAATAGATACGCAGTATTTT. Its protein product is CASSEAPGSGIDTQYF.

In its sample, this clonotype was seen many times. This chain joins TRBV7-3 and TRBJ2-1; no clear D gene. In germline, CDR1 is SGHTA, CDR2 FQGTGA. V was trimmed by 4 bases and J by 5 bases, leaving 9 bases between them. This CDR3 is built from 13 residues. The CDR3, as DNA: TGTGCCAGCAGCTCGGGTAGAAACAATGAGCAGTTCTTC. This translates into CASSSGRNNEQFF.

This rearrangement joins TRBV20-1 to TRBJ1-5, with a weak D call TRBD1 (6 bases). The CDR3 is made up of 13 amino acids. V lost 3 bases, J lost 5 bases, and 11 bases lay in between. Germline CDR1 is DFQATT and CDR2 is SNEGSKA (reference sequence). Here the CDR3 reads CSARDSAHQPQHF. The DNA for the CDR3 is TGCAGTGCTAGGGACAGCGCCCATCAGCCCCAGCATTTT.

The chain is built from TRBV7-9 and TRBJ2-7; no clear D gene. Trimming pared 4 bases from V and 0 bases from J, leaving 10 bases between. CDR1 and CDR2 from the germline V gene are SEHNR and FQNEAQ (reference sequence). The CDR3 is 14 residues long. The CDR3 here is CASSSQRSSYEQYF. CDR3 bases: TGTGCCAGCAGCTCTCAGAGGAGCTCCTACGAGCAGTACTTC.

CDR3 in amino acids: CSVEVAGGPETQYF. In DNA form, the CDR3 reads TGCAGCGTTGAAGTAGCGGGGGGGCCAGAGACCCAGTACTTC. The chain links TRBV29-1 to TRBJ2-5, with 11 nucleotides matching TRBD2. The CDR3 contains 14 residues. V was clipped by 1 base and J by 4 bases; unmatched bases: 2. CDR1 is SQVTM and CDR2 is ANQGSEA in the germline V gene.